This TCR beta chain derives from a study of blood T cell repertoires in COVID-19. About the research overall: Donors in the United States, Italy and Spain gave samples during acute or convalescent COVID-19.

Self-reported history from a screening survey and questionnaire set each donor's cohort. In germline, CDR1 is GTSNPN, CDR2 SVGIG (reference sequence). This CDR3 is 13 amino acids long. Trimming removed 4 bases at V and 5 bases at J, with 14 bases between. Clones were sequenced by immunoSEQ multiplex PCR, and TCRdb holds only the in-frame ones, with some missing. This sample has some 320,000 clones, with about nine tenths found just once. The genes are TRBV30 and TRBJ1-1; D call uncertain. The sequenced sample was PBMCs or T cells enriched from blood (not recorded which). The TCR comes from a woman in her fifties or sixties who had been exposed to COVID-19. The CDR3 reads CAWTLGGRTEAFF. In DNA form, the CDR3 reads TGTGCCTGGACATTGGGAGGGCGGACTGAAGCTTTCTTT.